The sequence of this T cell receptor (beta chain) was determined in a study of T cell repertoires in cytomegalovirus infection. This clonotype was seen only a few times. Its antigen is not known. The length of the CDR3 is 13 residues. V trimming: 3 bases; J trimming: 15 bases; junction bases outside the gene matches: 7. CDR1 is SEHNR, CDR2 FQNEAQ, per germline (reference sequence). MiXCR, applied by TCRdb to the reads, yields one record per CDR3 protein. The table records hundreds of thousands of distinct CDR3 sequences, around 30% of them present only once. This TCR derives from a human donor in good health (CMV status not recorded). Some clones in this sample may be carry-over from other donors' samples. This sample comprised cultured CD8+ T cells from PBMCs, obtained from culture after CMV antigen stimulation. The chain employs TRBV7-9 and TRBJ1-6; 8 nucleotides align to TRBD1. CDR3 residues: CASSFRTGRFLHF. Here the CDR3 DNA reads TGTGCCAGCAGCTTCCGGACAGGGCGTTTCCTCCACTTT.